This T cell receptor beta chain stems from a study of blood T cell repertoires in COVID-19. Overall study: Samples taken during acute and convalescent COVID-19 were collected in the United States, Italy and Spain. The cDNA or gDNA used as material had been derived from T cells, B-cell-depleted T cells, or PBMCs.

Participants were placed into cohorts based on the clinical history they reported. Germline loops: CDR1 WSHSY, CDR2 SAAADI. CDR3 length: 16 residues. The junction had 11 bases not matched to a gene; V was cut back by 6 bases and J by 6 bases. Method: immunoSEQ multiplex PCR; TCRdb's copy keeps in-frame clones and lacks some. The sample includes around 230,000 clones, 85% to 90% of them seen just once. V gene TRBV10-2 combines with J gene TRBJ2-7; 13 bases agree with TRBD2. The sample taken for sequencing was PBMCs or T cells enriched from blood (not recorded which). This TCR derives from a woman aged 30 to 39 with acute COVID-19. DNA for the CDR3: TGCGCCAGCAGAGGACTAGCGGGGGCCCCCCTAAGCGAGCAGTACTTC. Translation gives CASRGLAGAPLSEQYF.